A single sample is the source of the 19 T cell receptor beta chains below, sequenced in a study of blood T cells in healthy people across ages. Together with a sample-barcoded 5' primer, a J-beta primer mix was included in a second PCR lasting about 7 to 11 cycles. Using its own MiXCR run on the 5' RACE reads, TCRdb lists one record per CDR3 protein. The repertoire holds about 1.4 million distinct CDR3 sequences, with approximately 59% as singletons. Specimen: blood. The receptor source for this set is a man in his late teens or twenties in good health.

V and J are TRBV12-3 or TRBV12-4 and TRBJ2-4, with TRBD1 matching 9 bases. The trim removed 6 bases at V and 1 base at J, leaving 13 bases unmatched. This CDR3 spans 18 amino acids. In nucleotides, the CDR3 is TGTGCCAGCAGCCGGGACAGGGATGCGGAAGCGGCCAAAAACATTCAGTACTTC. It encodes CASSRDRDAEAAKNIQYF.

This clonotype was counted between two and nine times. The chain employs TRBV12-3 or TRBV12-4 and TRBJ1-2; D unclear. The V end lost 6 bases, the J end lost 5 bases, and 10 bases lay between the germline ends. The CDR3 totals 12 residues. CDR3: CASRPVGYGYTF. In DNA, the CDR3 is TGTGCCAGCAGGCCGGTTGGGTATGGCTACACCTTC.

Here the CDR3 reads CASSPFTGLETQYF. The CDR3 bases are TGTGCCAGCAGCCCCTTTACAGGGTTGGAGACCCAGTACTTC. The rearrangement uses TRBV5-4 and TRBJ2-5; possibly TRBD1 for D (6 bases). Germline CDR1 SGHNT, CDR2 YYREEE (reference sequence). The V and J ends lost 4 bases and 5 bases respectively, with 15 bases between them. The CDR3 has 14 residues.

This chain uses TRBV5-1 with TRBJ1-4; TRBD1 is a possible D gene (5 bases). The germline gives CDR1 SGHRS, CDR2 YFSETQ. The V end lost 2 bases, the J end lost 6 bases, and 14 bases lay between the germline ends. CDR3 length: 15 residues. The CDR3 sequence is CASSLSRDYDEKLFF. The CDR3 DNA is TGCGCCAGCAGCTTATCCAGGGACTACGATGAAAAACTGTTTTTT.

The rearrangement joins TRBV24-1 to TRBJ1-1, with 9 bases that match TRBD1. The CDR3 runs to 16 residues. Germline CDR1 and CDR2: KGHDR and SFDVKD. The junction had 9 bases not matched to a gene; V was cut back by 4 bases and J by 4 bases. The CDR3 region has the DNA TGTGCCACCAGTGACCAAGGACAGGGGCTGTCCACTGAAGCTTTCTTT. This codes for CATSDQGQGLSTEAFF.

The chain uses TRBV12-5 and TRBJ2-3, with 14 bases fitting TRBD2. The CDR3 is 16 residues long. The J segment lost 4 bases and the V segment lost 6 bases, leaving 6 bases of the junction unmatched. The germline V gene encodes CDR1 LGHNT and CDR2 FRNRAP. As DNA, the CDR3 is TGTGCTAGTGGGCCGGGGACTAGCGGGAGACCAGATACGCAGTATTTT. Encoded protein: CASGPGTSGRPDTQYF.

As concerns this clonotype: Given a much more abundant clone one base away, this may be a read error. V gene TRBV15 combines with J gene TRBJ1-5; maybe TRBD2 (5 bases). Matching the DNA end better, TRBJ2-3 makes the J call doubtful. Germline V gene data show CDR1 as LNHNV and CDR2 as YYDKDF (reference sequence). CDR3 length: 14 amino acids. This CDR3 reads CATSREVEVQPQYF. CDR3 nucleotide sequence: TGTGCCACCAGCAGAGAGGTGGAGGTACAGCCCCAGTATTTT.

In DNA, the CDR3 is TGCAGTGCTAGAGGGACTAGCGGGAGAAGACAGACCCAGTACTTC. Amino acid sequence: CSARGTSGRRQTQYF. The genes are TRBV20-1 and TRBJ2-5, with TRBD2 identical over 13 bases. This CDR3 is 15 amino acids long. Unmatched junction bases numbered 5, after V lost 1 base and J lost 6 bases. Germline lookup yields CDR1 DFQATT and CDR2 SNEGSKA (reference sequence).

The rearrangement links TRBV19 to TRBJ1-4; unclear D gene. Germline V gene lookup returns CDR1 LNHDA and CDR2 SQIVND (reference sequence). The V gene lost 5 bases and the J gene lost 0 bases, with 13 bases spanning the gap. CDR3 length equals 16 residues. DNA for the CDR3: TGTGCCAGTAGTGCACCTGTGACACCAACTAATGAAAAACTGTTTTTT. This translates into CASSAPVTPTNEKLFF.

V is TRBV4-1 and J is TRBJ2-4, with 7 bases that match TRBD2. Germline CDR1 is MGHRA and CDR2 is YSYEKL. V was pared by 4 bases and J by 1 base, with 10 bases of the junction left unmatched. This CDR3 has 17 amino acids. This CDR3 reads CASSPLLRERAKNIQYF. The DNA for the CDR3 is TGCGCCAGCAGCCCCCTTTTGCGGGAGAGGGCCAAAAACATTCAGTACTTC.

The chain links TRBV5-1 to TRBJ2-7; D unclear. V was pared by 4 bases and J by 4 bases, with 15 bases between. The CDR3 totals 14 residues. In germline, CDR1 is SGHRS, CDR2 YFSETQ. CDR3 DNA sequence: TGCGCCAGCAGCCCCGACACAGACACTTACGAGCAGTACTTC. Its translation is CASSPDTDTYEQYF.

This rearrangement joins TRBV27 to TRBJ2-5; 8 nucleotides align to TRBD1. V lost 8 bases and J lost 4; bases outside the gene matches: 6. The CDR3 covers 13 residues. Germline V gene data show CDR1 as MNHEY and CDR2 as SMNVEV (reference sequence). CDR3 sequence: CASYGQGPETQYF. CDR3 DNA: TGTGCCAGCTACGGACAGGGACCAGAGACCCAGTACTTC.

In this sample, this clonotype turned up a few times. This chain's CDR3 is CATSRDVASGRGEQYF. The CDR3 DNA reads TGTGCCACCAGCAGAGATGTCGCTAGCGGGAGGGGCGAGCAGTACTTC. The gene calls are TRBV15 and TRBJ2-4; TRBD2 matches at 12 bases. The J call could be wrong; TRBJ2-7 is a better fit for the DNA end. Germline lookup yields CDR1 LNHNV and CDR2 YYDKDF (reference sequence). There are 16 residues in the CDR3.

The chain links TRBV6-5 to TRBJ2-5; TRBD2 matches 14 bases. This CDR3 region has 17 residues. J lost 0 bases, V lost 5 bases, and 5 bases had no gene match. CDR1 and CDR2 (germline): MNHEY, SVGAGI. CDR3 coding DNA: TGTGCCAGCAGTAACGGACTAGCGGGGGGCAACCAAGAGACCCAGTACTTC. It encodes CASSNGLAGGNQETQYF.

This clonotype was seen only once. The rearrangement uses TRBV14 and TRBJ2-1, with D tentatively TRBD2 (6 bases). Germline-derived CDR1 and CDR2 are SGHDN and FVKESK. The CDR3 has 16 residues. V shed 3 bases and J shed 6 bases, with 18 bases lying between them. CDR3 nucleotides: TGTGCCAGCAGCCAGTTGTGGGGACTCCGGGCCAATGAGCAGTTCTTC. Protein product: CASSQLWGLRANEQFF.

This clonotype came up a few times. The V and J genes are TRBV29-1 and TRBJ2-7, with 7 nucleotides matching TRBD1. The germline gives CDR1 SQVTM, CDR2 ANQGSEA. V was clipped by 7 bases and J by 0 bases; unmatched bases: 6. The CDR3 extends over 13 amino acids. The CDR3 is CSALDRDSYEQYF. CDR3 coding DNA: TGCAGCGCCCTTGACAGGGACTCCTACGAGCAGTACTTC.

CDR3 residues: CASSQERGGNQPQHF. The DNA of the CDR3 is TGTGCCAGCAGCCAAGAGAGGGGTGGCAATCAGCCCCAGCATTTT. The genes are TRBV4-2 and TRBJ1-5; the D gene is possibly TRBD1 (5 bases). CDR1 and CDR2 from the germline V gene are LGHNA and YNFKEQ. The CDR3 has 15 amino acids. Trimming took off 0 bases at V and 2 bases at J, with 8 bases between the two ends.

V is TRBV5-1 and J is TRBJ2-3; tentative D call: TRBD1 (5 bases). Germline V gene data show CDR1 as SGHRS and CDR2 as YFSETQ. The CDR3 totals 14 residues. V lost 5 bases, J lost 1 base, and 11 bases lay in between. The CDR3 bases are TGCGCCAGCAGGCTTACAGGACGCACAGATACGCAGTATTTT. This translates into CASRLTGRTDTQYF.

CDR3 bases: TGTGCCAGCGGGGCAGGGTTCGGCTCCTACGAGCAGTACTTC. It translates to CASGAGFGSYEQYF. V usage is TRBV21-1 and J usage is TRBJ2-7; the D call TRBD1 from the table was never checked on the DNA. TRBV21-1 is listed as a pseudogene. The length of the CDR3 is 14 residues.